The text below deals with one TCR beta chain. Its antigen remains unknown. Tregs were sorted as CD4+CD25+CD127-/low cells. Full-length variable regions came from constant-region reverse primers plus semi-nested Nested Universal Primer A PCR. TCRdb reprocessed the 5' RACE reads via MiXCR and lists one record per CDR3 protein. The table records 52,000 or so distinct CDR3 sequences, more than 20% of them present only once. Findings and caveats of the study: Tumor Tregs overlapped most with tumor, then blood, naive CD4+ cells. The larger-cohort validation was restricted to a single TCR beta V-J rearrangement rather than whole repertoires.

The CDR3 is 14 residues long. Germline V gene data show CDR1 as MGHRA and CDR2 as YSYEKL. V was pared by 1 base and J by 2 bases, with 8 bases between. This rearrangement joins TRBV4-1 to TRBJ1-1; the D is unclear. This TCR was recovered from a female donor with breast cancer. Sequenced: tumor-infiltrating Tregs sorted from the breast tumor. For the CDR3, the DNA is TGCGCCAGCAGCCAAGGACTGCGAAACACTGAAGCTTTCTTT. Protein: CASSQGLRNTEAFF.